This T cell receptor beta chain originates from a study of glioma-infiltrating T cells. Whole-study context: Before surgery, glioma patients received dexamethasone for at most six days. Sequencing aimed for about 4- to 11-fold coverage of roughly one million peripheral T cells.

TCR alpha and beta CDR3 regions were amplified from RNA using iRepertoire nested multiplex PCR. MiXCR, applied by TCRdb to the multiplex PCR reads, yields one record per CDR3 protein. The sample holds about 410,000 distinct CDR3 sequences; around 45% are singletons and the top ten take 12%. Per the germline V gene, CDR1 is SGDLS and CDR2 is YYNGEE. V was clipped by 3 bases and J by 3 bases, with 13 bases between them. CDR3 length equals 15 residues. This chain joins TRBV9 and TRBJ1-5; possible D gene TRBD1, 5 bases. The sample consisted of glioma tissue, nonneoplastic brain tissue, or PBMCs (not recorded which). This receptor was taken from a human donor with low-grade glioma or glioblastoma, undergoing nonglioma brain surgery, or in good health (not recorded which). The DNA for the CDR3 is TGTGCCAGCAGCGCCGCCGGGACCCACAATCAGCCCCAGCATTTT. Its protein product is CASSAAGTHNQPQHF.